This record looks at one T cell receptor (beta chain) sequence and its context. The assay was immunoSEQ multiplex PCR, and TCRdb's table has in-frame clones only and misses some. The sample lists some 120,000 clones, 88% occurring once. Deletions cut 3 bases from V and 3 bases from J, with 6 bases between. CDR3 length equals 12 residues. The entry originates in a study of T cell responses to AZD1222 COVID-19 vaccine. The clonotype originates from an adult in good health. The chain recombines TRBV12-3 or TRBV12-4 with TRBJ2-7, with D hard to call. This specimen was peripheral blood, taken on day 0 of AZD1222 vaccination. CDR3 nucleotides: TGTGCCAGCAGTTTCCCCGACTACGAGCAGTACTTC. Translation gives CASSFPDYEQYF.